The T cell receptor (beta chain) under discussion was sequenced for a study of Ad26.COV2.S vaccination and SARS-CoV-2 variants. Study in general: The donor belonged to the COV1001 Ad26.COV2.S trial arm.

Using immunoSEQ multiplex PCR, the repertoire was profiled, and TCRdb retains in-frame clones only, with some absent. The top ten clones hold roughly 4% of a sample with around 450,000 clones, 88% of them seen once. Turning to this clone: Its antigen is still unknown.

The CDR3 spans 15 residues. V was trimmed by 3 bases and J by 2 bases, leaving 12 bases between them. Germline values: CDR1 LNHDA, CDR2 SQIVND (reference sequence). Study results and limitations: The analyses of TCR breadth and depth may have understated the size of total T cell responses. Reported post-vaccination CD8+ and CD4+ T cell responses to spike showed substantial breadth.

Treatment of the sample: 15 to 20 received Ad26.COV2.S at low or high dose, single or two shots; 5 received placebo; per-sample allocation not given. Material that was analyzed had been drawn on day 63 after the first vaccine or placebo injection. The source is a person aged 18-60 years who received the Ad26.COV2.S COVID-19 vaccine or a placebo. Here the sequenced sample was peripheral blood, taken in a trial of Ad26.COV2.S vaccine versus placebo. The chain joins TRBV19 to TRBJ2-3, with D maybe TRBD2 (5 bases). The CDR3 bases are TGTGCCAGTAGTATGAGAGCGGAATCCACAGATACGCAGTATTTT. Its protein product is CASSMRAESTDTQYF.